Presented here are 19 T cell receptor beta chains from one specimen sequenced in a study of cytomegalovirus exposure and HLA in healthy donors. Sequenced by immunoSEQ multiplex PCR; TCRdb stores in-frame clones only, minus some. Here the sample spans roughly 150,000 clones, nearly 90% being singletons. What was sequenced was PBMCs. The receptors here all came from a man aged 18-30 years in good health and CMV-seropositive.

This chain joins TRBV7-8 and TRBJ2-2; possibly TRBD2 for D (6 bases). Looked up from germline, CDR1 is SGHVS and CDR2 is FQNEAQ. V gave up 10 bases and J gave up 5 bases, with 14 bases separating them. The CDR3 loop spans 13 amino acids. This CDR3 reads CATSGVSTGELFF. CDR3 nucleotide sequence: TGTGCCACCTCGGGAGTATCTACCGGGGAGCTGTTTTTT.

The chain joins TRBV13 to TRBJ1-1; D possibly corresponds to TRBD1 (5 bases). The CDR3 runs to 11 residues. In germline, CDR1 is PRHDT, CDR2 FYEKMQ (reference sequence). Deletions cut 2 bases from V and 10 bases from J, with 8 bases between. CDR3 sequence reads: CASSLRQGAFF. The CDR3 region has the DNA TGTGCCAGCAGCTTAAGGCAGGGAGCTTTCTTT.

This clone was detected once. This chain links TRBV4-1 with TRBJ2-2; 7 bases align to TRBD1. The CDR3 sequence is 17 residues long. Germline CDR1 MGHRA, CDR2 YSYEKL. V shed 4 bases, J shed 0 bases, and the junction held 8 bases outside the gene matches. Here the CDR3 DNA reads TGCGCCAGCAGCCTTACGATAGGGACAGCGAACACCGGGGAGCTGTTTTTT. It yields the protein CASSLTIGTANTGELFF.

This chain links TRBV5-4 with TRBJ2-1; a possible D gene is TRBD2 (6 bases). In germline, CDR1 is SGHNT, CDR2 YYREEE (reference sequence). V gave up 2 bases and J gave up 5 bases, with 11 bases separating them. CDR3 length: 14 residues. CDR3 region: CASSFSGTNNEQFF. In nucleotides, the CDR3 is TGTGCCAGCAGCTTTAGCGGAACTAACAATGAGCAGTTCTTC.

The V call is TRBV9, the J call TRBJ1-1, with 12 bases matching TRBD1. The CDR3 has 16 residues. The junction had 9 bases not matched to a gene; V was cut back by 4 bases and J by 5 bases. The germline CDR1 and CDR2 sequences are SGDLS and YYNGEE. CDR3 sequence: CASSLLGTGGITEAFF. The CDR3 DNA is TGTGCCAGCAGCCTCCTTGGGACAGGGGGCATTACTGAAGCTTTCTTT.

The V gene is TRBV18, the J gene TRBJ2-7, with D possibly being TRBD2 (6 bases). The germline V gene encodes CDR1 KGHSH and CDR2 LQKENI. V dropped 3 bases and J dropped 3 bases, with 12 bases sitting between them. The CDR3 has 14 residues. CDR3 residues: CASSPGRSIYEQYF. CDR3 nucleotide sequence: TGTGCCAGCTCACCGGGGAGGTCAATCTACGAGCAGTACTTC.

CDR3 in DNA: TGTGCCAGCAGTCGACCTCTAGCGCTGTACGAGCAGTACTTC. Its protein product is CASSRPLALYEQYF. This chain connects TRBV28 to TRBJ2-7; possible D gene TRBD2, 6 bases. The germline CDR1 and CDR2 sequences are MDHEN and SYDVKM. The CDR3 is 14 residues long. The V end was cut by 5 bases, the J end by 4 bases, with 15 bases between.

This chain connects TRBV9 to TRBJ1-1; 11 nucleotides align to TRBD1. The CDR3 is 17 amino acids. Germline CDR1 reads SGDLS; CDR2 reads YYNGEE. After removal of 4 bases from V and 1 base from J, the junction contained 9 bases not matched to a gene. CDR3 protein: CASSTRTGGDGNTEAFF. The DNA for the CDR3 is TGTGCCAGCAGCACACGGACAGGGGGCGATGGGAACACTGAAGCTTTCTTT.

The V call is TRBV29-1, the J call TRBJ2-1, with TRBD1 matching 12 bases. V shed 6 bases and J 7 bases; nucleotides not matched to a gene: 4. Germline CDR1 is SQVTM and CDR2 is ANQGSEA. The CDR3 length is 13 residues. The CDR3 loop reads CSVGQGARNEQFF. The CDR3 DNA sequence: TGCAGCGTGGGACAGGGGGCGCGGAATGAGCAGTTCTTC.

On this clone itself: At the DNA level, this CDR3 is encoded by other sequences in the same sample as well. This chain connects TRBV5-1 to TRBJ2-1; TRBD2 agrees at 7 bases. From germline, CDR1 is SGHRS and CDR2 YFSETQ. J was trimmed by 4 bases and V by 0 bases; bases with no gene match: 4. The CDR3 contains 15 residues. For the CDR3, the DNA is TGCGCCAGCAGCTTGGGACTAGCAGGTTACAATGAGCAGTTCTTC. As protein: CASSLGLAGYNEQFF.

The chain couples TRBV28 to TRBJ1-5; D gene uncertain. CDR3 length: 15 amino acids. CDR1 is MDHEN and CDR2 is SYDVKM in the germline V gene. V shed 5 bases and J shed 4 bases, with 15 bases lying between them. CDR3 bases: TGTGCCAGCAGTCCCCGACTGTCCGCTAATCAGCCCCAGCATTTT. Translation gives CASSPRLSANQPQHF.

This clone was detected only a few times. The chain is built from TRBV9 and TRBJ2-2, with 14 bases aligning to TRBD2. The length of the CDR3 is 17 residues. V shed 3 bases, J shed 5 bases, and the junction held 6 bases outside the gene matches. Per germline, CDR1 SGDLS and CDR2 YYNGEE. This CDR3 is CASSARLAGGDTGELFF. As DNA, the CDR3 is TGTGCCAGCAGCGCAAGACTAGCGGGAGGGGATACCGGGGAGCTGTTTTTT.

The chain employs TRBV25-1 and TRBJ2-2; 10 bases are shared with TRBD2. The germline gives CDR1 MGHDK, CDR2 SYGVNS. CDR3 length equals 18 residues. With V trimmed by 10 bases and J by 0 bases, 14 bases remained unmatched. The CDR3 reads CATQGRRGLAANTGELFF. The DNA of the CDR3 is TGTGCCACCCAGGGACGGAGAGGACTAGCGGCGAACACCGGGGAGCTGTTTTTT.

V is TRBV5-1 and J is TRBJ2-7; 8 nucleotides align to TRBD1. The ends lost 1 base at V and 1 base at J; junction bases unmatched: 7. The length of the CDR3 is 16 residues. Germline CDR1 and CDR2: SGHRS and YFSETQ. The CDR3 DNA reads TGCGCCAGCAGCTTGTGGGGCCAGGGGGCGTCCTACGAGCAGTACTTC. It yields the protein CASSLWGQGASYEQYF.

The rearrangement links TRBV11-3 to TRBJ2-7, with D perhaps TRBD1 (6 bases). The CDR3 length is 14 residues. The V and J ends lost 5 bases and 7 bases respectively, with 18 bases between them. Germline V gene lookup returns CDR1 SGHNT and CDR2 YENEEA. CDR3 coding DNA: TGTGCCAGCAGCAAACAGGGTATTCTGGGAGAGCAGTACTTC. Its protein is CASSKQGILGEQYF.

The V gene is TRBV6-1, the J gene TRBJ1-2; a possible D gene is TRBD1 (5 bases). The CDR3 contains 13 residues. Trimming took 4 bases from V and 8 from J, leaving 14 bases between them. CDR1 and CDR2 (germline): MNHNS, SASEGT. CDR3 protein: CASSASRAWGYTF. The CDR3 DNA sequence: TGTGCCAGCAGTGCTTCCAGGGCTTGGGGCTACACCTTC.

This rearrangement joins TRBV5-1 to TRBJ2-1; 14 bases map to TRBD2. There are 16 residues in the CDR3. CDR1 is SGHRS and CDR2 is YFSETQ in the germline V gene. The trim removed 1 base at V and 8 bases at J, leaving 5 bases unmatched. The CDR3 DNA reads as TGCGCCAGCAGCTTGACGGGACTAGCGGGAGTATATGAGCAGTTCTTC. Protein product: CASSLTGLAGVYEQFF.

Remarks on this clone: Other DNA variants within this sample encode the same CDR3. V gene TRBV28 combines with J gene TRBJ1-2; no definite D call. Trimming removed 6 bases at V and 1 base at J, with 6 bases between. The CDR3 spans 12 residues. Germline loops: CDR1 MDHEN, CDR2 SYDVKM. The CDR3 loop reads CASSLSNYGYTF. CDR3 in DNA: TGTGCCAGCAGCCTAAGTAACTATGGCTACACCTTC.

The rearrangement links TRBV10-3 to TRBJ2-3; 12 bases are a match to TRBD1. Germline V lookup: CDR1 ENHRY, CDR2 SYGVKD. The CDR3 runs 17 residues. Trimming at V came to 10 bases and at J to 5 bases, leaving 16 bases not matched to a gene. CDR3: CATRPGQGATGRDTQYF. The CDR3, as DNA: TGTGCCACGCGACCGGGACAGGGGGCGACGGGGAGAGATACGCAGTATTTT.